This record looks at one T cell receptor (beta chain) sequence and its context. Its cognate antigen is unknown. Clones were sequenced by immunoSEQ multiplex PCR, and TCRdb holds only the in-frame ones, with some missing. The data show 2,500 to 3,500 clones, around 90% seen once. This specimen comes from a study of chemoradiotherapy in HPV16-positive cancers. Study background: A couple of HPV16-positive patients' cells yielded candidate HPV-specific clones and common motifs.

CDR1 is LGHNA and CDR2 is YNFKEQ in the germline V gene. The germline V and J ends were trimmed by 7 bases and 6 bases, with 20 bases remaining between them. This CDR3 comprises 15 residues. Over chemoradiotherapy, repertoires were sampled more than once. Study-wide points: Non-HPV-specific T cells did not expand in tumors during treatment, whereas candidate HPV-specific clones and E7-related motifs did. Better recurrence-free survival went with HPV-responsive T-cell expansion in HPV16-positive patients.

This clonotype was obtained from a human donor with HPV-associated anogenital cancer. J is TRBJ2-3 and V is TRBV4-2; weak D call: TRBD2 (7 bases). This specimen was tumor tissue, taken from a patient who underwent chemoradiotherapy. The CDR3 reads CASTLGAGASDTQYF. Here the CDR3 DNA reads TGTGCCAGCACGTTAGGGGCGGGGGCTTCGGATACGCAGTATTTT.